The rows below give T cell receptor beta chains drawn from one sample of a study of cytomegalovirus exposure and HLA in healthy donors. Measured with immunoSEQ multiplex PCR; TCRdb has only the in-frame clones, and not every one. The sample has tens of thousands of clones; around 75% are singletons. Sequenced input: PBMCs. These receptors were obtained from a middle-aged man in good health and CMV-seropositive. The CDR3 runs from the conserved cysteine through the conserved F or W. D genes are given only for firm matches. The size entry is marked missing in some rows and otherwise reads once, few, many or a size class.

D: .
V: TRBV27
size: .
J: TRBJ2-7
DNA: TGTGCCAGCAGTTCCCCTGGCAGGAGGCCCTACGAGCAGTACTTC
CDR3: CASSSPGRRPYEQYF

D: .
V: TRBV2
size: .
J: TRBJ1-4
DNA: TGTGCCAGCAGTGAAGCACGGTCTAGGACTAATGAAAAACTGTTTTTT
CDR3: CASSEARSRTNEKLFF

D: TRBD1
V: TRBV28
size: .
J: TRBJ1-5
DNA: TGTGACAGCACGACATTAACGGACAGGGGCCCCTCGAGCAACCAGCCCCAGCATTTT
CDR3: CDSTTLTDRGPSSNQPQHF

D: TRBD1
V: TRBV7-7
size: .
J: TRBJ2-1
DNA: TGTGCTAGCAGTTCCGGGACAGGGGCTTACAATGAGCAGTTCTTC
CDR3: CASSSGTGAYNEQFF

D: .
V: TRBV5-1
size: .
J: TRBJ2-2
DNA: TGCGCCAGCAGGCGGGATGCAACGAACACCGGGGAGCTGTTTTTT
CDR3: CASRRDATNTGELFF

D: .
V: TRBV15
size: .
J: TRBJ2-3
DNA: TGTGCCACCGAATCAGGGGTCGACACAGATACGCAGTATTTT
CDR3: CATESGVDTDTQYF

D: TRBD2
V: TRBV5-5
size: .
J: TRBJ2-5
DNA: TGTGCCAGCAGCTTGGCCCCGACGTGGGGGGGAGAGACCCAGTACTTC
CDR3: CASSLAPTWGGETQYF

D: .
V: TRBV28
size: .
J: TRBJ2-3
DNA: TGTGCCAGCAGTTCCATTGGGCTCACAGATACGCAGTATTTT
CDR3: CASSSIGLTDTQYF

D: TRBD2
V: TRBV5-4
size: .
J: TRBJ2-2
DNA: TGTGCCAGCAGCACCGGACTAGCGGGAGGTAACACCGGGGAGCTGTTTTTT
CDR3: CASSTGLAGGNTGELFF

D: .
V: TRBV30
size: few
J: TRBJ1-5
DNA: TGTGCCTGGAGTGTAGGGGTTAGCAATCAGCCCCAGCATTTT
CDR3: CAWSVGVSNQPQHF

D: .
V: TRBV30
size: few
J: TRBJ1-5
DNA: TGTGCCTGGAGTACACAGGGCGATCAGCCCCAGCATTTT
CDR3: CAWSTQGDQPQHF

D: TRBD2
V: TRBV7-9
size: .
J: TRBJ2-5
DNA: TGTGCCAGCAACACCAGCGGGGAGGGGACCCAGTACTTC
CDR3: CASNTSGEGTQYF

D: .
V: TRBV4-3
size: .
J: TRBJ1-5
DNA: TGCGCCAGCAGCCAAGATCCCCTCGAATCACTTCCCCAGCATTTT
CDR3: CASSQDPLESLPQHF

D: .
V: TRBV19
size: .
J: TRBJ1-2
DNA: TGTGCCAGTAGTGCAAGGGGGAGGGAGCACTATGGCTACACCTTC
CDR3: CASSARGREHYGYTF

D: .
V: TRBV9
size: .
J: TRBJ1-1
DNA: TGTGCCAGCAGCGCTGCGACAGGGAACACTGAAGCTTTCTTT
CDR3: CASSAATGNTEAFF

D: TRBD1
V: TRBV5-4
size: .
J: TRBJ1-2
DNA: TGTGCCAGCAGCTGGGACAGGAGTAACTATGACTACACCTTC
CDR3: CASSWDRSNYDYTF

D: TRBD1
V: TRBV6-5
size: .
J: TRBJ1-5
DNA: TGTGCCAGCAGTTACGTCAGGGGGACTCAGCCCCAGCATTTT
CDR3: CASSYVRGTQPQHF

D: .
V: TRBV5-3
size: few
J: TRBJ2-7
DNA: TGTGCCAGAAGTCCCGAGGAACAGGGAGGGTACGAGCAGTACTTC
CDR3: CARSPEEQGGYEQYF

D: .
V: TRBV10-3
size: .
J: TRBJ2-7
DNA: TGTGCCATCAGTGAGTCGGGCAGGGACGAGCAGTACTTC
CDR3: CAISESGRDEQYF

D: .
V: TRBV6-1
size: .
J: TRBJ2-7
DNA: TGTGCCAGCGGAGGCAGTAAGGGATCCTACGAGCAGTACTTT
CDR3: CASGGSKGSYEQYF

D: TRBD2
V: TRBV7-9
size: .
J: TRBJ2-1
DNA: TGTGCCAGCAGCTTAGATAGTCGGGGGGGCGGTGAGCAGTTCTTC
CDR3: CASSLDSRGGGEQFF

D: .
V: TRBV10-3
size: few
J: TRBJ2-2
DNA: TGTGCCATCAGTGGCGGCACCCGAGGGAGTGCCGGGGAGCTGTTTTTT
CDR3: CAISGGTRGSAGELFF

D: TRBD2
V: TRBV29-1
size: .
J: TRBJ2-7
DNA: TGCAGCGGACTCAACGGGGGGACTAGCGGGACCCACTCGGGCGTCGGGTTCTACGAGCAGTACTTC
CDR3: CSGLNGGTSGTHSGVGFYEQYF

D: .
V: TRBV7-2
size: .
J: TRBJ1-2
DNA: TGTGCCAGCAGCTTAGGCACAGACTATGGCTACACCTTC
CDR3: CASSLGTDYGYTF

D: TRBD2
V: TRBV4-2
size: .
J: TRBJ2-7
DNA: TGTGCCAGCAGCCAAGATCCAGCTAGCGGGACCCTATTGGAGCAGTACTTC
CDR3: CASSQDPASGTLLEQYF

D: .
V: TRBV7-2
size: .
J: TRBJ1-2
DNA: TGTGCCAGCAGCTCCCAAGGCGGGGCCTATGGCTACACCTTC
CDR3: CASSSQGGAYGYTF

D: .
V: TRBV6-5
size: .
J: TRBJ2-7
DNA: TGTGCCAGCAGCCCGGGGAGGATGGGGGTGCAGTACTTC
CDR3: CASSPGRMGVQYF

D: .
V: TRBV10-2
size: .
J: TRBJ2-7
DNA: TGCGCCAGCGCAAGCGGCTACGAGCAGTACTTC
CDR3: CASASGYEQYF

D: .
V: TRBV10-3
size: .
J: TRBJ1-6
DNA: TGTGCCATCAACGCGGCTAATTCACCCCTCCACTTT
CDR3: CAINAANSPLHF

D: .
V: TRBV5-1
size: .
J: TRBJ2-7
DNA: TGCGCCAGCAGCTTGGAAGGGGCCGTCTACGAGCAGTACTTC
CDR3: CASSLEGAVYEQYF

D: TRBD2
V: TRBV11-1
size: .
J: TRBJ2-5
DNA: TGTGTCAGCAGCTATGGGACTAGCGGGGGCCGACAAGAGACCCAGTACTTC
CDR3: CVSSYGTSGGRQETQYF

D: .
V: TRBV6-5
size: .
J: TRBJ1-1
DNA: TGTGCCAGCAGCCTGCTCGTAGGGAGCACTGAAGCTTTCTTT
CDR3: CASSLLVGSTEAFF

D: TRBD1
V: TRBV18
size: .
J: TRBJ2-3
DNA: TGTGCCAGCTCACCACTGGGACAGAGAACTAGCACAGATACGCAGTATTTT
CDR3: CASSPLGQRTSTDTQYF

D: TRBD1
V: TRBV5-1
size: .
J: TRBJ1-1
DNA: TGCGCCAGCAGCTATAACGGACAGGCCCCAATGAACACTGAAGCTTTCTTT
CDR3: CASSYNGQAPMNTEAFF

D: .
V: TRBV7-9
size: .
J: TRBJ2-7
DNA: TGTGCCAGCAGCAAAACAGAGACAGAGCAGTACTTC
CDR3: CASSKTETEQYF

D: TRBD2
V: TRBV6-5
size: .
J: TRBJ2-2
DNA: TGTGCCAGCTCCCGAGTCGGGGGGGCTACTGGGGAGCTGTTTTTT
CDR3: CASSRVGGATGELFF

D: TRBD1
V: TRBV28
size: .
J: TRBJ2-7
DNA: TGTGCCAGCAGTGGCCCCAGGGGGCAATACGAGCAGTACTTC
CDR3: CASSGPRGQYEQYF

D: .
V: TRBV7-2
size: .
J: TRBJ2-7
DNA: TGTGCCAGCCGAGGGTCGGTGGGTGGAGAGCAGTACTTC
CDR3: CASRGSVGGEQYF